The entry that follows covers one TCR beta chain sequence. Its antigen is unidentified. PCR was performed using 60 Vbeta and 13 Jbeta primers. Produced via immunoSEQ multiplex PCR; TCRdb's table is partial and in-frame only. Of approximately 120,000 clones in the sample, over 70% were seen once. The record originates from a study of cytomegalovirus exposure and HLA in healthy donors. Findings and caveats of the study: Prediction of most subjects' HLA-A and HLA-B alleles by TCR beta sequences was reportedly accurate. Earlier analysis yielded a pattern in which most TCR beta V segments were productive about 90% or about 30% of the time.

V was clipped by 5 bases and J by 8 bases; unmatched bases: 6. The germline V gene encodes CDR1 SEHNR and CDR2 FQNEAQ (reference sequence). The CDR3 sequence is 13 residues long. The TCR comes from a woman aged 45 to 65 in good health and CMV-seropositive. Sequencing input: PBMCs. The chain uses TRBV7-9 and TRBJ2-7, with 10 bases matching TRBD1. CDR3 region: CASSPGQGGKQYF. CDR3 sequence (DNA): TGTGCCAGCAGCCCAGGACAGGGGGGCAAGCAGTACTTC.